One and the same sample provided the 2 T cell receptor beta chains below, sequenced in a study of long-term antiretroviral therapy in people with HIV (dated by TCRdb to 2021 to 2024). Sequencing of the TRB variable region was done with the immunoSEQ hsTCRB v3.0 assay at survey level resolution. Drawn from immuneACCESS, this table holds only the in-frame rearrangements with V and J called that TCRdb kept. Clones are partly lost; checked studies trace under half to an unresolved V gene and leave the rest unexplained. This sample is represented by 22,000 or so clones; 80% of them were singletons. The ten largest clonotypes hold around 15% of the sample. The sample was unsorted PBMCs, taken 2.9 years after starting antiretroviral therapy. All receptors come from a woman in her 30s with HIV.

This chain links TRBV2 with TRBJ1-1, with D unresolved. This CDR3 has 15 amino acids. Germline-derived CDR1 and CDR2 are SNHLY and FYNNEI. The V and J ends lost 8 bases and 0 bases respectively, with 16 bases between them. CDR3: CASRVGSALNTEAFF. DNA for the CDR3: TGTGCCAGCCGGGTAGGTTCCGCCCTGAACACTGAAGCTTTCTTT.

The chain has TRBV5-6 and TRBJ2-7; 8 bases map to TRBD1. CDR1 is SGHDT and CDR2 is YYEEEE in the germline V gene. Unmatched junction bases numbered 10, after V lost 4 bases and J lost 7 bases. This CDR3 region has 14 residues. In DNA, the CDR3 is TGTGCCAGCAGCGTGGGGAACAGGGGGGAGGAGCAGTACTTC. This translates into CASSVGNRGEEQYF.